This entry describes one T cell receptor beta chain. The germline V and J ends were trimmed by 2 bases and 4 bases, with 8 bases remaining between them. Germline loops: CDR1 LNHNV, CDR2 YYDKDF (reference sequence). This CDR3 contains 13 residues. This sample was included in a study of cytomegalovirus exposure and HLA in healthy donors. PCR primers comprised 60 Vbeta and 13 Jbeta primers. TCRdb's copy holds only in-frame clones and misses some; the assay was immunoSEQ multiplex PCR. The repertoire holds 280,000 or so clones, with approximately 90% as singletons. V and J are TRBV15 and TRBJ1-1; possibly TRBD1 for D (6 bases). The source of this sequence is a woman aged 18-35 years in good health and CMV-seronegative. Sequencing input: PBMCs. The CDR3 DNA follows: TGTGCCACCAGCAGACTACAGGGCACTGAAGCTTTCTTT. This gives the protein CATSRLQGTEAFF.